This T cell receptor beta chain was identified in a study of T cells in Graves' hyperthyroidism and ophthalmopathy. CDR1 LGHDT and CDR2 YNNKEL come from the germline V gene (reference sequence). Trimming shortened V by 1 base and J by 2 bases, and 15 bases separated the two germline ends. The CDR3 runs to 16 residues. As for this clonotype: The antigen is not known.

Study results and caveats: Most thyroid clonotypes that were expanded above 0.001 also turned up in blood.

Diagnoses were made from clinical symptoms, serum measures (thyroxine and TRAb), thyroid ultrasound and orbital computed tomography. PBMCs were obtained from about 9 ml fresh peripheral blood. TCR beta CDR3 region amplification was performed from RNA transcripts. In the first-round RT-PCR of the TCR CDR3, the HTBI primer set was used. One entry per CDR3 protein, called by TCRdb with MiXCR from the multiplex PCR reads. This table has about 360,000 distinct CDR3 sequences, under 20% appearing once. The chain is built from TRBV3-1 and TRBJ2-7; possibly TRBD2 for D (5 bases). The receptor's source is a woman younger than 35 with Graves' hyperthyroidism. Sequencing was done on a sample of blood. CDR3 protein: CASSQGEGGATYEQYF. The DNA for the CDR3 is TGTGCCAGCAGCCAAGGAGAAGGAGGAGCAACCTACGAGCAGTACTTC.